This is a list of T cell receptor beta chains from one sample in a study of somatic mutations in cytotoxic T cells in rheumatoid arthritis. Using immunoSEQ multiplex PCR, the repertoire was profiled, and TCRdb retains in-frame clones only, with some absent. The sample records more than 25,000 clones, about 80% being singletons. The sequencing input was CD8+ T cells sorted from blood. These receptors came from a man aged 45-65 years in good health. The CDR3 runs from the conserved cysteine through the conserved F or W. The order of the fields is V gene, clone size, D gene, J gene, CDR3 protein, CDR3 DNA. A D gene is named only where the DNA matches it firmly. Not all rows give a size; the values are once, few, many and, for expanded clones, a class.

TRBV10-2	-	-	TRBJ1-1	CASFDPRQVGWSNTEAFF	TGCGCCAGCTTTGACCCCAGACAGGTCGGGTGGTCGAACACTGAAGCTTTCTTT
TRBV5-6	-	TRBD1	TRBJ2-7	CASSLQGLAYEQYF	TGTGCCAGCAGCTTACAGGGGCTAGCCTACGAGCAGTACTTC
TRBV10-3	once	TRBD1	TRBJ2-3	CAISESIPGQGERYTQYF	TGTGCCATCAGTGAGTCGATCCCGGGACAGGGGGAACGATATACGCAGTATTTT
TRBV27	-	TRBD1	TRBJ2-3	CASSLSGGQFTDTQYF	TGTGCCAGCAGTTTATCAGGGGGACAGTTCACAGATACGCAGTATTTT
TRBV6-1	-	-	TRBJ1-5	CASRADGYSNQPQHF	TGTGCCAGCAGGGCGGACGGATATAGCAATCAGCCCCAGCATTTT
TRBV19	-	-	TRBJ2-5	CASSIVGGSYRETQYF	TGTGCCAGTAGTATAGTTGGAGGCTCATACAGGGAGACCCAGTACTTC
TRBV7-8	-	-	TRBJ1-1	CASSIGRGLEAFF	TGTGCCAGCAGCATCGGCCGGGGCCTTGAAGCTTTCTTT
TRBV5-6	-	-	TRBJ2-1	CASSPQGKVQFF	TGTGCCAGCAGCCCGCAGGGGAAAGTGCAGTTCTTC
TRBV30	-	TRBD2	TRBJ2-3	CAWSVRASGLIYYF	TGTGCCTGGAGTGTACGGGCTAGCGGGCTGATCTATTATTTT
TRBV7-9	-	-	TRBJ1-1	CASSTLRGKNTEAFF	TGTGCCAGCAGCACCCTTAGGGGGAAGAACACTGAAGCTTTCTTT
TRBV4-1	-	-	TRBJ1-2	CASSHTPTTHNYGYTF	TGCGCCAGCAGCCACACCCCCACGACGCACAACTATGGCTACACCTTC
TRBV28	-	-	TRBJ2-7	CASSPPGDWYEQYF	TGTGCCAGCTCCCCCCCAGGGGATTGGTACGAGCAGTACTTC
TRBV9	-	TRBD2	TRBJ2-3	CASSVGVGLADEDTQYF	TGTGCCAGCAGCGTAGGAGTGGGACTAGCAGACGAAGATACGCAGTATTTT
TRBV25-1	-	-	TRBJ1-2	CASSEVRDGYTF	TGTGCCAGCAGTGAAGTGCGGGATGGCTACACCTTC
TRBV13	-	-	TRBJ1-1	CASSLRAGPRTEAFF	TGTGCCAGCAGCTTACGGGCAGGCCCTAGGACTGAAGCTTTCTTT
TRBV5-5	-	-	TRBJ1-4	CASSLQGLNEKLFF	TGTGCCAGCAGCTTACAGGGCCTGAATGAAAAACTGTTTTTT
TRBV10-2	-	-	TRBJ2-7	CASSPSGLPYEQYF	TGCGCCAGCAGCCCCAGCGGGCTACCCTACGAGCAGTACTTC
TRBV9	-	-	TRBJ2-7	CASSPPSYEQYF	TGTGCCAGCAGCCCCCCATCCTACGAGCAGTACTTC
TRBV27	-	TRBD1	TRBJ1-4	CASRRTGGNEKLFF	TGTGCCAGCAGAAGGACAGGGGGCAATGAAAAACTGTTTTTT
TRBV25-1	-	-	TRBJ2-7	CASSSPRREQYF	TGTGCCAGCAGCTCCCCGCGGCGCGAGCAGTACTTC
TRBV13	-	-	TRBJ2-7	CASSLAGRVEQYF	TGTGCCAGCAGCTTAGCAGGCAGGGTCGAGCAGTACTTC
TRBV6-1	-	-	TRBJ2-1	CASSGEAGAYNEQFF	TGTGCCAGCAGTGGAGAAGCGGGTGCCTACAATGAGCAGTTCTTC
TRBV5-5	-	-	TRBJ2-7	CASSLRPDEQYF	TGTGCCAGCAGCTTGCGCCCAGACGAGCAGTACTTC
TRBV12-5	once	-	TRBJ2-3	CASGLVQSFSTDTQYF	TGTGCTAGTGGTTTGGTACAATCCTTCAGCACAGATACGCAGTATTTT
TRBV10-3	-	-	TRBJ1-5	CAIGRGSNQPQHF	TGTGCCATCGGGAGGGGGAGCAATCAGCCCCAGCATTTT
TRBV5-5	-	-	TRBJ2-7	CASSLVGHGAYEQYF	TGTGCCAGCAGCTTGGTAGGGCACGGGGCCTACGAGCAGTACTTC
TRBV10-3	-	TRBD2	TRBJ2-1	CASHSGRAWDEQFF	TGTGCCAGCCATAGCGGGAGGGCCTGGGATGAGCAGTTCTTC
TRBV10-3	few	TRBD1	TRBJ1-5	CAISPQGNGNQPQHF	TGTGCCATCAGCCCACAGGGGAATGGCAATCAGCCCCAGCATTTT
TRBV9	-	-	TRBJ1-2	CASSVEGRAGYGYTF	TGTGCCAGCAGCGTAGAAGGCAGGGCCGGGTATGGCTACACCTTC
TRBV12-5	-	TRBD2	TRBJ2-5	CASGLPSGQETQYF	TGTGCTAGTGGTTTGCCTAGCGGCCAAGAGACCCAGTACTTC
TRBV13	-	-	TRBJ2-7	CASSSKTGPLLGQYF	TGTGCCAGCAGCTCAAAGACAGGCCCCCTCCTTGGGCAGTACTTC
TRBV7-8	-	-	TRBJ1-1	CASSLEGSLWGNTEAFF	TGTGCCAGCAGCTTAGAAGGCTCACTGTGGGGGAACACTGAAGCTTTCTTT
TRBV30	-	-	TRBJ2-3	CAWSSSGGRLDTQYF	TGTGCCTGGAGTTCGTCCGGGGGGCGCTTAGATACGCAGTATTTT
TRBV27	-	-	TRBJ1-2	CASSYSGQIYGYTF	TGTGCCAGCAGTTACTCCGGACAGATTTATGGCTACACCTTC